This TCR beta chain comes out of a study of blood T cells in healthy people across ages. Findings of the study overall: Comparison with aged donors showed that long-lived donors had more naive CD4+ cells and higher diversity. Measured against age, TCR beta diversity per million T cells decreased in a roughly linear manner. The study lacked donor CMV status, which possibly confounded expanded clonotype changes. TCR beta diversity was tightly associated with the proportion of naive T cells.

The CDR3 totals 13 residues. CDR1 SEHNR and CDR2 FQNEAQ come from the germline V gene (reference sequence). For the second PCR, which ran for about 6 to 11 cycles, a sample-barcoded 5' primer and a J-beta primer mix were used. MiXCR, applied by TCRdb to the 5' RACE reads, yields one record per CDR3 protein. The table records under 2 million distinct CDR3 sequences, around 36% of them present only once. With respect to this clonotype: The antigen is not known. The germline gene is not matched at one end of the junction; a read error may be the cause.

The receptor comes from a woman between 25 and 40 years old in good health. Sequenced input: blood. The chain has TRBV7-9 and TRBJ1-5, with unresolved D. Written as DNA, the CDR3 is TGTGCCGGCAGCTTAGAGGGAAATCAGCCCCAGCATTTT. Amino acid sequence: CAGSLEGNQPQHF.